The 2 T cell receptor beta chains below come from one sample, sequenced in a study of vaccination effects on CD4 cells after COVID-19. No antigen is known for these receptors. ViraFEST expansion of antigen-specific CD4+ T cells with viral peptide pools preceded sequencing. At the end of approximately 10 days of culture, CD4+ T cells were isolated. Participants received two doses of either the BNT162b2 or mRNA-1273 vaccine. Method: immunoSEQ multiplex PCR; TCRdb's copy keeps in-frame clones and lacks some. The data contain some 25,000 clones, around 79% of them singletons. The source material was CD4+ T cells from PBMCs cultured with SARS-CoV-2 spike peptides, sampled after COVID-19 vaccination. These TCRs come from a human donor who received a COVID-19 vaccine.

This clone was found a few times. The gene calls are TRBV10-3 and TRBJ2-1, with 7 positions matching TRBD1. The germline gives CDR1 ENHRY, CDR2 SYGVKD. V lost 4 bases to trimming and J lost 15 bases; unmatched junction nucleotides: 18. This CDR3 spans 15 amino acids. The CDR3 reads CAISAPGQLFSVRFF. The CDR3 DNA reads as TGTGCCATCAGTGCCCCGGGACAGTTATTTAGTGTTAGGTTCTTC.

This chain links TRBV6-5 with TRBJ2-5; 7 bases line up with TRBD1. This CDR3 contains 14 residues. J lost 2 bases, V lost 6 bases, and 6 bases had no gene match. CDR1 and CDR2 from the germline V gene are MNHEY and SVGAGI. CDR3: CASSYGTAQETQYF. CDR3 DNA sequence: TGTGCCAGCAGCTACGGGACAGCTCAAGAGACCCAGTACTTC.